Listed below are T cell receptor beta chains from one sample, sequenced in a study of CD8 T cells in ankylosing spondylitis. TCRdb redid the calling of the 5' RACE reads with MiXCR, one entry per CDR3 protein. The sample contains 130,000 or so distinct CDR3 sequences, 17% of which appear only once. Sequencing was performed on blood, either unsorted or a sorted T cell fraction (not recorded which). These receptors were obtained from a male donor with ankylosing spondylitis. The CDR3 runs from the conserved cysteine through the conserved F or W. Fields, in order: V gene, D gene, CDR3 length, J gene, clone size, CDR3 protein, CDR3 DNA. The D gene is left open where the match is weak. Clone size appears in some rows only: once, few, many, or a class for an expanded clone.

TRBV27	NA	12	TRBJ2-1	few	CASLGSYNEQFF	TGTGCCAGTCTAGGGTCCTACAATGAGCAGTTCTTC
TRBV6-1	TRBD2	13	TRBJ2-7	many	CASKSGLAYEQYF	TGTGCCAGCAAATCGGGACTAGCTTACGAGCAGTACTTC
TRBV20-1	TRBD1	14	TRBJ1-1	NA	CSARDFVGDSEAFF	TGCAGTGCTAGAGATTTTGTGGGGGACAGCGAAGCTTTCTTT
TRBV9	NA	16	TRBJ1-3	few	CASSVSGRHSGNTIYF	TGTGCCAGCAGCGTAAGCGGCAGGCACTCTGGAAACACCATATATTTT
TRBV4-2	NA	14	TRBJ2-7	NA	CASSQDAASYEQYF	TGTGCCAGCAGCCAAGATGCGGCCTCCTACGAGCAGTACTTC
TRBV20-1	NA	14	TRBJ1-5	NA	CSATRTARNQGQHF	TGCAGTGCTACTAGGACGGCCCGGAATCAGGGGCAGCATTTT
TRBV12-3/TRBV12-4	NA	17	TRBJ2-1	few	CASSSQPVPRSYNEQFF	TGTGCCAGCAGTTCCCAACCAGTACCCCGCTCCTACAATGAGCAGTTCTTC
TRBV24-1	TRBD2	13	TRBJ2-7	few	CATSDSGSYEQYF	TGTGCCACCAGTGATAGCGGGAGCTACGAGCAGTACTTC
TRBV11-2	TRBD2	21	TRBJ2-3	NA	CASSSVPHISGRARDTDTQYF	TGTGCCAGCAGCTCCGTACCCCATATAAGCGGGAGGGCCAGGGACACAGATACGCAGTATTTT
TRBV12-5	TRBD2	17	TRBJ2-2	NA	CASGLVQTSGSPGELFF	TGTGCTAGTGGTTTGGTACAGACTAGCGGGAGTCCCGGGGAGCTGTTTTTT
TRBV28	NA	15	TRBJ1-5	few	CASSFGRGGNQPQHF	TGTGCCAGCAGCTTCGGAAGGGGAGGCAATCAGCCCCAGCATTTT
TRBV6-5	NA	14	TRBJ2-5	few	CASSYRANQETQYF	TGTGCCAGCAGTTACCGGGCCAACCAAGAGACCCAGTACTTC
TRBV7-9	TRBD1	13	TRBJ1-4	few	CASGGTGTEKLFF	TGTGCCAGCGGAGGGACAGGGACGGAAAAACTGTTTTTT
TRBV12-3/TRBV12-4	TRBD2	16	TRBJ2-7	few	CASSLGGGSSSYEQYF	TGTGCCAGCAGTTTGGGAGGCGGGAGTAGCTCCTACGAGCAGTACTTC
TRBV27	NA	13	TRBJ2-7	NA	CASSFAPTYEQYF	TGTGCCAGCAGTTTCGCGCCGACCTACGAGCAGTACTTC
TRBV27	TRBD1	16	TRBJ2-7	NA	CASSLKWTGGFYEQYF	TGTGCCAGCAGTTTAAAATGGACAGGGGGTTTCTACGAGCAGTACTTC
TRBV27	NA	15	TRBJ2-1	NA	CASSLSSYSYNEQFF	TGTGCCAGCAGTTTATCGTCCTACTCCTACAATGAGCAGTTCTTC
TRBV28	NA	15	TRBJ1-2	few	CASSYRGHGGYGYTF	TGTGCCAGCAGTTACAGAGGACATGGCGGCTATGGCTACACCTTC
TRBV7-2	NA	14	TRBJ2-1	many	CASSLANGYNEQFF	TGTGCCAGCAGCCTGGCTAATGGCTACAATGAGCAGTTCTTC
TRBV12-3/TRBV12-4	NA	11	TRBJ2-2	few	CASSYVGELFF	TGTGCCAGCAGTTATGTCGGGGAGCTGTTTTTT
TRBV6-5	NA	15	TRBJ2-3	few	CASSYRGHLGDTQYF	TGTGCCAGCAGTTACCGCGGACACCTCGGAGATACGCAGTATTTT
TRBV6-2/TRBV6-3	TRBD1	16	TRBJ1-1	NA	CASSSYDRVTRTEAFF	TGTGCCAGCAGTTCGTATGACAGGGTTACGCGTACTGAAGCTTTCTTT
TRBV12-3/TRBV12-4	NA	14	TRBJ2-7	NA	CASSLDADSYEQYF	TGTGCCAGCAGTTTAGACGCGGACTCCTACGAGCAGTACTTC
TRBV20-1	TRBD2	19	TRBJ2-7	NA	CRGRDSGTSGRAHSYEQYF	TGCAGGGGCAGGGATTCGGGCACTAGCGGGAGGGCCCACTCCTACGAGCAGTACTTC
TRBV11-2	TRBD2	17	TRBJ2-7	NA	CASSQGAWREGLSEQYF	TGTGCCAGCAGCCAAGGGGCTTGGCGGGAGGGCCTCTCCGAGCAGTACTTC
TRBV5-1	NA	15	TRBJ2-1	many	CASSLRGAAGNEQFF	TGCGCCAGCAGCTTAAGGGGAGCTGCAGGCAATGAGCAGTTCTTC
TRBV13	NA	13	TRBJ1-5	few	CASSSSKSRTQHF	TGTGCCAGCAGCTCTTCCAAATCACGCACCCAGCATTTT
TRBV12-3/TRBV12-4	NA	13	TRBJ2-1	many	CASRNDRYNEQFF	TGTGCCAGCAGGAACGACAGGTACAATGAGCAGTTCTTC
TRBV24-1	TRBD2	18	TRBJ2-1	NA	CATSDLQGTSGRDNEQFF	TGTGCCACCAGTGATTTGCAGGGGACTAGCGGGAGGGACAATGAGCAGTTCTTC
TRBV13	TRBD1	14	TRBJ2-7	once	CASSLKGGYREQYF	TGTGCCAGCAGCTTAAAAGGGGGCTATCGCGAGCAGTACTTC
TRBV7-9	TRBD2	14	TRBJ2-7	few	CASSALAGLHLEYF	TGTGCCAGCAGCGCACTAGCGGGCCTCCACCTAGAGTACTTC
TRBV6-5	NA	15	TRBJ2-2	few	CASSYNGLNTGELFF	TGTGCCAGCAGTTACAACGGATTAAACACCGGGGAGCTGTTTTTT
TRBV5-6	TRBD1	15	TRBJ2-3	NA	CASSPPYRGTDTQYF	TGTGCCAGCAGCCCGCCGTACAGGGGAACAGATACGCAGTATTTT
TRBV28	NA	13	TRBJ1-6	few	CASSFILNSPLHF	TGTGCCAGCAGCTTCATCCTTAATTCACCCCTCCACTTT
TRBV5-1	NA	13	TRBJ2-7	NA	CASSLAPRYEQYF	TGCGCCAGCAGCTTGGCTCCCCGCTACGAGCAGTACTTC
TRBV27	NA	13	TRBJ1-2	NA	CASKKGFHYGYTF	TGTGCCAGCAAGAAGGGGTTCCACTATGGCTACACCTTC
TRBV27	NA	11	TRBJ2-1	many	CASSLGVEQFF	TGTGCCAGCAGTTTGGGTGTTGAGCAGTTCTTC
TRBV7-9	NA	16	TRBJ1-5	NA	CASSSWGSAGNQPQHF	TGTGCCAGCAGCTCCTGGGGCTCCGCTGGCAATCAGCCCCAGCATTTT